A selection of T cell receptor beta chains follows, all from one sample in a study of OX40 agonist ivuxolimab in advanced cancers. Clones were read by immunoSEQ multiplex PCR, and TCRdb kept only the in-frame ones, dropping some. Among around 60,000 clones listed, about nine tenths were seen once. The sequencing used CD4+ or CD8+ T cells sorted from blood, collected in a trial of the OX40 agonist ivuxolimab. The receptor set was obtained from an adult with an advanced solid tumor such as melanoma, head and neck, liver or kidney cancer. The CDR3 runs from the conserved cysteine through the conserved F or W. A D gene is named only where the DNA matches it firmly. The size field is filled for only some rows; it gives once, few, many or a size class.

CDR3aa: CASSQVQGADTQYF; CDR3nt: TGCGCCAGCAGCCAAGTTCAGGGGGCGGATACGCAGTATTTT; j_gene: TRBJ2-3; abundance: once; d_gene: TRBD1; v_gene: TRBV4-1; len: 14
CDR3aa: CAGCRGFNQPQHF; CDR3nt: TGTGCCGGGTGCAGGGGGTTCAATCAGCCCCAGCATTTT; j_gene: TRBJ1-5; abundance: once; d_gene: TRBD1; v_gene: TRBV28; len: 13
CDR3aa: CASRSGQLSSYEQYF; CDR3nt: TGCGCCAGCAGGTCTGGACAGCTTAGCTCCTACGAGCAGTACTTC; j_gene: TRBJ2-7; abundance: once; d_gene: .; v_gene: TRBV5-1; len: 15
CDR3aa: CASSSLTSGSLHEQYF; CDR3nt: TGTGCCAGCAGCTCCTTGACTAGCGGGAGTCTCCACGAGCAGTACTTC; j_gene: TRBJ2-7; abundance: .; d_gene: TRBD2; v_gene: TRBV7-2; len: 16
CDR3aa: CASSKDKRTGNTIYF; CDR3nt: TGTGCCAGCAGCAAAGATAAGAGGACCGGAAACACCATATATTTT; j_gene: TRBJ1-3; abundance: .; d_gene: .; v_gene: TRBV21-1; len: 15
CDR3aa: CASSSGDHEQYF; CDR3nt: TGTGCCAGCAGCAGTGGGGACCACGAGCAGTACTTC; j_gene: TRBJ2-7; abundance: few; d_gene: .; v_gene: TRBV6-5; len: 12
CDR3aa: CASSPRTNAGTQYF; CDR3nt: TGTGCCAGCAGTCCTCGGACCAACGCGGGGACCCAGTACTTC; j_gene: TRBJ2-5; abundance: .; d_gene: .; v_gene: TRBV27; len: 14
CDR3aa: CASSYSGQSSGNTIYF; CDR3nt: TGTGCCAGCAGTTACTCGGGACAGAGCTCTGGAAACACCATATATTTT; j_gene: TRBJ1-3; abundance: .; d_gene: TRBD1; v_gene: TRBV6-6; len: 16
CDR3aa: CASSLGAGYEQYF; CDR3nt: TGTGCCAGCAGCTTAGGCGCAGGATACGAGCAGTACTTC; j_gene: TRBJ2-7; abundance: .; d_gene: .; v_gene: TRBV7-9; len: 13
CDR3aa: CASAGSGRAEDTQYF; CDR3nt: TGCGCCTCTGCCGGTAGCGGGAGGGCGGAAGATACGCAGTATTTT; j_gene: TRBJ2-3; abundance: .; d_gene: TRBD2; v_gene: TRBV10-2; len: 15
CDR3aa: CSVASGAGEETQYF; CDR3nt: TGCAGCGTTGCCTCGGGAGCTGGGGAAGAGACCCAGTACTTC; j_gene: TRBJ2-5; abundance: .; d_gene: .; v_gene: TRBV29-1; len: 14
CDR3aa: CASSYSGDSSSYEQYF; CDR3nt: TGTGCCAGCAGTTACAGTGGGGACAGCAGCTCCTACGAGCAGTACTTC; j_gene: TRBJ2-7; abundance: .; d_gene: TRBD1; v_gene: TRBV6-5; len: 16
CDR3aa: CASSQVSARSSYNEQFF; CDR3nt: TGTGCCAGCAGCCAAGTCTCAGCGCGAAGCTCCTACAATGAGCAGTTCTTC; j_gene: TRBJ2-1; abundance: .; d_gene: .; v_gene: TRBV4-2; len: 17